The sample holds many counts of the clone carrying this T cell receptor (beta chain). No antigen is known for it. Unique molecular identifiers were present on the cDNA, which also gained a universal primer site by template switching. Each CDR3 protein gets one entry after TCRdb re-called the 5' RACE reads with MiXCR. Of hundreds of thousands of distinct CDR3 sequences in the sample, around 6.9% are singletons; the top ten hold around 2.1%. The sample originates from a study of identical twins. Study-level results: The study found that models underestimated out-of-frame TCR alpha sharing in monozygotic twins.

The germline V and J ends were trimmed by 4 bases and 4 bases, with 13 bases remaining between them. CDR3 size: 14 residues. These data were also reused for a study on yellow fever vaccine responses in identical twins.

The sample was memory (CD45RO+) T cells sorted from blood. This rearrangement joins TRBV12-3 or TRBV12-4 to TRBJ1-2; D is perhaps TRBD1 (6 bases). The sequence derives from a young woman in good health. CDR3 nucleotides: TGTGCCAGCAGTTCCGAGACGACAGGCTATGGCTACACCTTC. Translating gives CASSSETTGYGYTF.